This TCR beta chain came from a study of graft-versus-host responses after intestinal transplantation. Background on the study: Each transplant was multivisceral, liver-intestinal, or isolated intestinal. Each recipient received anti-thymocyte globulin induction, then tacrolimus and steroids for 3 to 4 years.

This CDR3 has 14 amino acids. In germline, CDR1 is SQVTM, CDR2 ANQGSEA. Losses at the gene ends were 4 bases for V and 4 bases for J; bases not matched to a gene: 9. General observations from the study: In recipient marrow, GvH clones were found, and some appeared first in ileum or blood.

Investigators treated the graft tissue so that it released intraepithelial and lamina propria lymphocytes. Comment on this clone: The antigen remains unidentified.

Clones were sequenced by immunoSEQ multiplex PCR, and TCRdb holds only the in-frame ones, with some missing. The sample lists fewer than 20,000 clones; roughly 80% were seen once. The sequenced sample was ileum tissue, obtained approximately 450 days after intestinal transplant. This sequence was found in a human patient who received an intestinal transplant, so some T cells may come from the graft donor. The chain links TRBV29-1 to TRBJ1-1; 7 bases are shared with TRBD1. The CDR3 here is CSVAAGGGFTEAFF. Written as DNA, the CDR3 is TGCAGCGTTGCGGCAGGGGGAGGGTTCACTGAAGCTTTCTTT. Drawing the rest from reference TRBV29-1 and TRBJ1-1, the complete variable domain is SAVISQKPSRDICQRGTSLTIQCQVDSQVTMMFWYRQQPGQSLTLIATANQGSEATYESGFVIDKFPISRPNLTFSTLTVSNMSPEDSSIYLCSVAAGGGFTEAFFGQGTRLTVV.